Shown below are 14 T cell receptor beta chains from a single sample sequenced in a study of T cells in Graves' hyperthyroidism and ophthalmopathy. TCR beta CDR3 sequences were amplified from RNA transcripts. The HTBI primer set drove a first-round RT-PCR of the TCR CDR3. A single record per CDR3 protein comes from TCRdb applying MiXCR to the multiplex PCR reads. This table holds approximately 320,000 distinct CDR3 sequences, around a sixth found once. Input material: blood. Every receptor here comes from a man aged 25 to 40 with Graves' hyperthyroidism.

V is TRBV5-1 and J is TRBJ2-5; D remains ambiguous. Per the germline V gene, CDR1 is SGHRS and CDR2 is YFSETQ. The CDR3 has 14 residues. With 1 base removed from V and 5 bases from J, the gap between germline ends came to 12 bases. The CDR3 DNA reads as TGCGCCAGCAGCTTGTTTCTGCCACGGGAGACCCAGTACTTC. This encodes CASSLFLPRETQYF.

This clonotype was counted ten times or more. The chain carries TRBV9 and TRBJ2-1; the match to TRBD1 covers 12 bases. In germline, CDR1 is SGDLS, CDR2 YYNGEE. The CDR3 length is 15 residues. With V trimmed by 3 bases and J by 8 bases, 6 bases remained unmatched. The CDR3: CASSAGTGGDDEQFF. For the CDR3, the DNA is TGTGCCAGCAGCGCCGGGACAGGGGGCGACGATGAGCAGTTCTTC.

Only a few counts were recorded for this clonotype. A junction boundary mismatches the germline segment, possibly from a read error. The chain has TRBV5-1 and TRBJ1-1, with 8 nucleotides matching TRBD1. Per the germline V gene, CDR1 is SGHRS and CDR2 is YFSETQ. The CDR3 contains 14 residues. For the CDR3, the DNA is TGTGCCAGCAGTCCGAACAGGGGGGGGACTGAAGCTTTCTTT. Translating gives CASSPNRGGTEAFF.

The V and J genes are TRBV20-1 and TRBJ2-7; TRBD1 agrees at 9 bases. Losses at the gene ends were 3 bases for V and 2 bases for J; bases not matched to a gene: 8. Germline CDR1 is DFQATT and CDR2 is SNEGSKA (reference sequence). The CDR3 contains 15 residues. CDR3 DNA: TGCAGTGCTAGCCCGGGACAGGGAGGGCCCTACGAGCAGTACTTC. It is translated as CSASPGQGGPYEQYF.

The chain is built from TRBV19 and TRBJ1-2; possibly TRBD1 for D (6 bases). Trimming shortened V by 3 bases and J by 4 bases, and 12 bases separated the two germline ends. Germline V gene sequence: CDR1 LNHDA, CDR2 SQIVND (reference sequence). The CDR3 contains 14 residues. This CDR3 reads CASSITGTGYGYTF. The CDR3 DNA is TGTGCCAGTAGTATTACAGGGACGGGCTATGGCTACACCTTC.

This clonotype was counted many times. The V gene is TRBV20-1, the J gene TRBJ2-7; 8 nucleotides align to TRBD2. Germline CDR1 reads DFQATT; CDR2 reads SNEGSKA (reference sequence). Trimming took 4 bases from V and 1 from J; bases not matched to a gene: 6. The CDR3 totals 14 residues. This CDR3 is CSANSGVKSYEQYF. The DNA for the CDR3 is TGCAGTGCTAATAGCGGGGTAAAATCCTACGAGCAGTACTTC.

The table lists this clonotype with many counts. The chain combines TRBV12-3 or TRBV12-4 with TRBJ2-5; D is undetermined. CDR3 size: 14 residues. The V gene lost 3 bases and the J gene lost 5 bases, with 13 bases spanning the gap. The chain's CDR3 is CASSFGSPPETQYF. The CDR3, as DNA: TGTGCCAGCAGTTTTGGATCACCTCCGGAGACCCAGTACTTC.

Many counts were recorded for this clonotype. The gene calls are TRBV28 and TRBJ2-1, with 9 bases identical to TRBD1. The CDR3 runs 14 residues. Germline CDR1 is MDHEN and CDR2 is SYDVKM. V shed 6 bases, J shed 7 bases, and the junction held 7 bases outside the gene matches. The DNA of the CDR3 is TGTGCCAGCAGCCGGTGGACAGGGGATAATGAGCAGTTCTTC. Its translation: CASSRWTGDNEQFF. The full variable domain, rest sourced from reference TRBV28 and TRBJ2-1, is DVKVTQSSRYLVKRTGEKVFLECVQDMDHENMFWYRQDPGLGLRLIYFSYDVKMKEKGDIPEGYSVSREKKERFSLILESASTNQTSMYLCASSRWTGDNEQFFGPGTRLTVL.

Ten or more counts support this clonotype. V gene TRBV27 combines with J gene TRBJ2-7, with D possibly being TRBD1 (6 bases). This CDR3 is built from 14 residues. The V gene lost 6 bases and the J gene lost 7 bases, with 19 bases spanning the gap. Looked up from germline, CDR1 is MNHEY and CDR2 is SMNVEV (reference sequence). CDR3 nucleotide sequence: TGTGCCAGCAGCAACTGGGGGCTTCAGACGGAGCAGTACTTC. Translated: CASSNWGLQTEQYF.

The gene calls are TRBV6-2 or TRBV6-3 and TRBJ2-1; 7 bases are shared with TRBD2. V lost 10 bases to trimming and J lost 6 bases; unmatched junction nucleotides: 6. This CDR3 is 12 amino acids long. Germline-derived CDR1 and CDR2 are MNHEY and SVGEGT. The CDR3 region has the DNA TGTGCCATCAGCGGGGCAACCAATGAGCAGTTCTTC. It specifies CAISGATNEQFF.

This clonotype was observed at least ten times. The rearrangement links TRBV29-1 to TRBJ2-3; D gene ambiguous. CDR1 and CDR2 from the germline V gene are SQVTM and ANQGSEA. V was cut by 4 bases and J by 2 bases, with 10 bases left in between. This CDR3 comprises 13 residues. CDR3 loop: CSVVKGHTDTQYF. For the CDR3, the DNA is TGCAGCGTTGTTAAGGGCCACACAGATACGCAGTATTTT.

This clonotype was observed at least ten times. This rearrangement joins TRBV30 to TRBJ1-2; TRBD1 is a possible D gene (6 bases). CDR1 is GTSNPN and CDR2 is SVGIG in the germline V gene (reference sequence). There are 12 residues in the CDR3. Deletions cut 8 bases from V and 1 base from J, with 11 bases between. The CDR3 nucleotides read TGTGCCAGGGGGGAGGGTAACTATGGCTACACCTTC. Translated: CARGEGNYGYTF.

This clonotype has ten or more counts. The chain couples TRBV30 to TRBJ1-1; D is ambiguous. V was trimmed by 0 bases and J by 4 bases, leaving 6 bases between them. The CDR3 totals 12 residues. Germline V CDR1 and CDR2: GTSNPN, SVGIG (reference sequence). The CDR3 DNA is TGTGCCTGGAGTGTATTGGGCACTGAAGCTTTCTTT. Translating gives CAWSVLGTEAFF.

This chain connects TRBV27 to TRBJ1-1; D remains ambiguous. The V end was cut by 3 bases, the J end by 9 bases, with 14 bases between. This CDR3 has 13 amino acids. Germline CDR1 MNHEY, CDR2 SMNVEV (reference sequence). The CDR3 region is CASSFLFGRKAFF. The DNA of the CDR3 is TGTGCCAGCAGTTTCTTATTCGGGAGGAAAGCTTTCTTT.